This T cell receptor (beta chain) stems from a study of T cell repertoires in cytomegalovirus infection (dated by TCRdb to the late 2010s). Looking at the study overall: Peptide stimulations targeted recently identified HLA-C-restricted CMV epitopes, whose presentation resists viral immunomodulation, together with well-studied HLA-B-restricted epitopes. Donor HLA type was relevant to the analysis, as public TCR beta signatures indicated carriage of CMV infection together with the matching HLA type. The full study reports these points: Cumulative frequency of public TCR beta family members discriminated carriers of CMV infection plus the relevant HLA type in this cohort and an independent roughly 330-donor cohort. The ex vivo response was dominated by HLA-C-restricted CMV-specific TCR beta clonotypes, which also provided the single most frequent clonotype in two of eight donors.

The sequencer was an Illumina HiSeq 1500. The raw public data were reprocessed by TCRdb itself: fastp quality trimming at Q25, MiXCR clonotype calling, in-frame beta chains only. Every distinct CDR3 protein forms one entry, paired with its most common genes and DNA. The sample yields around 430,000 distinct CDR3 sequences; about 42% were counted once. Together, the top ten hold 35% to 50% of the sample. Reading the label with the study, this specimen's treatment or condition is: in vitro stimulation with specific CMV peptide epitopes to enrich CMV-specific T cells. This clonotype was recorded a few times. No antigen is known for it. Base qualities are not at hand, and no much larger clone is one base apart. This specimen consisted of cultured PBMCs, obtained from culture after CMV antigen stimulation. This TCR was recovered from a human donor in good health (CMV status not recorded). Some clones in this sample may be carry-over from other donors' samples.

The sequenced DNA: TGTGCCATCATGGCCCGACTAGCGGGGGACGAGCAGTACTTC. It encodes CAIMARLAGDEQYF. The chain couples TRBV10-3 to TRBJ2-7; 12 central bases correspond to TRBD2. CDR1 is given as ENHRY and CDR2 as SYGVKD, both from the germline V gene. The CDR3 spans 14 residues, from the cysteine through the phenylalanine. The kept DNA is CDR3 alone, 42 bases in frame from the first base. For this chain, trimming is 7 bases at the V end and 5 bases at the J end, and the number of junction bases without a gene match is 6.